This entry describes one TCR beta chain. As yet, its antigen is unknown. Autoimmune disease history or systemic immunosuppression was exclusionary. Measured with immunoSEQ multiplex PCR; TCRdb has only the in-frame clones, and not every one. Of fewer than 90,000 clones listed, approximately 91% were seen once; the top ten hold about 0.28%. This sample was taken from a study of OX40 agonist ivuxolimab in advanced cancers. Across the study: Prior anti-PD-1, anti-PD-L1 or anti-CTLA-4 therapy did not bar entry, and approximately 40% had some. Findings and caveats of the study: Fewer expanded clones were found on average in CD4+ than in CD8+ T cells.

Germline V CDR1 and CDR2: MNHNS, SASEGT. After removal of 2 bases from V and 1 base from J, the junction contained 1 base not matched to a gene. CDR3 size: 15 residues. This chain uses TRBV6-1 with TRBJ2-2, with TRBD1 matching 7 bases. The clonotype originates from an adult with an advanced solid tumor such as melanoma, head and neck, liver or kidney cancer. The sample was CD4+ or CD8+ T cells sorted from blood, taken in a trial of the OX40 agonist ivuxolimab. CDR3 in DNA: TGTGCCAGCAGTGAACGGGACAGGAACACCGGGGAGCTGTTTTTT. Translated: CASSERDRNTGELFF.